This TCR beta chain is from a study of T cell repertoires in cytomegalovirus infection. This clonotype was seen a few times. The antigen remains undetermined. Study observations and caveats: Predominance within the ex vivo response was attributable to HLA-C-restricted CMV-specific TCR beta clonotypes. Using cumulative public TCR beta family frequency, the authors identified those who carried CMV together with the relevant HLA.

The CDR3 is 14 amino acids. Trimming pared 0 bases from V and 11 bases from J, leaving 14 bases between. The V gene's germline CDR1 is MNHNS and CDR2 SASEGT. MiXCR, applied by TCRdb to the reads, yields one record per CDR3 protein. The sample records about 500,000 distinct CDR3 sequences, more than 30% being singletons. Sequencing used cultured PBMCs, obtained from culture after CMV antigen stimulation. This sequence was found in a human donor in good health (CMV status not recorded). Some clones in this sample may be carry-over from other donors' samples. This chain links TRBV6-1 with TRBJ2-1; a weak D match, TRBD2 (6 bases). CDR3 sequence: CASSEALPGGKQFF. In DNA, the CDR3 is TGTGCCAGCAGTGAAGCGCTCCCTGGCGGGAAGCAGTTCTTC.